This T cell receptor beta chain was recorded in a study of PD-1 blockade in mismatch repair-deficient tumors. Clones were read by immunoSEQ multiplex PCR, and TCRdb kept only the in-frame ones, dropping some. The repertoire has fewer than 100,000 clones, around 85% of them found once; the top ten carry about 2.4%. The sequencing here drew on peripheral blood, taken 12 weeks after starting pembrolizumab. The sequence was collected from an adult with mismatch repair-deficient cancer.

The CDR3 DNA follows: TGTGCCAGCAGCTTTGGGACTGCCCGCTACGAGCAGTACTTC. Translated, it gives CASSFGTARYEQYF. V usage is TRBV7-6 and J usage is TRBJ2-7, with D possibly TRBD2 on 6 matching bases. This CDR3 is 14 amino acids long. Germline assignment: CDR1 SGHVS and CDR2 FNYEAQ. With 3 bases removed from V and 3 bases from J, the gap between germline ends came to 12 bases.